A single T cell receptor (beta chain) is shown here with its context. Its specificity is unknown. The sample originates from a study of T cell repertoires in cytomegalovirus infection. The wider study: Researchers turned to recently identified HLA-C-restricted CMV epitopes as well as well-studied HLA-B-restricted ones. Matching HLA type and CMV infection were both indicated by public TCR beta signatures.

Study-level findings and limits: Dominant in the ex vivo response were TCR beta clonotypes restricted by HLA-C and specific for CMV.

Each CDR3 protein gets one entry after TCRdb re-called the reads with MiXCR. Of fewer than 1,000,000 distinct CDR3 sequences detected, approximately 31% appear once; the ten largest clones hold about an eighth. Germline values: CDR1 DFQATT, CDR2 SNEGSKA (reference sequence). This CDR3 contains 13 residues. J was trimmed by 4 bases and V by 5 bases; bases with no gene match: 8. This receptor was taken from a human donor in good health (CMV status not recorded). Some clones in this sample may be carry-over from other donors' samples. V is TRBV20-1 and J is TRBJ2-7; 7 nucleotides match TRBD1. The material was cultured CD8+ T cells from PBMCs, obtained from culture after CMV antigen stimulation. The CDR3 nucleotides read TGCAGTGCTGAAGGACAGGAGAGGTACGAGCAGTACTTC. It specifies CSAEGQERYEQYF.